Following are 23 T cell receptor beta chains from one sample sequenced in a study of T cells in Graves' hyperthyroidism and ophthalmopathy. From RNA transcripts, TCR beta CDR3 regions were amplified. In the first-round RT-PCR of the TCR CDR3, the HTBI primer set was used. TCRdb recomputed calls from the multiplex PCR reads with MiXCR, one row per CDR3 protein. The sample records approximately 260,000 distinct CDR3 sequences, 12% to 15% being singletons. Material for sequencing was blood. These receptors all come from a woman aged 50 to 60 with Graves' hyperthyroidism that later progressed to Graves' ophthalmopathy.

This clonotype was detected ten times or more. This rearrangement joins TRBV7-2 to TRBJ1-1; 7 bases are a match to TRBD1. V lost 4 bases, J lost 1 base, and 6 bases stayed unmatched. CDR1 and CDR2 (germline): SGHTA, FQGNSA. The CDR3 extends over 15 amino acids. The CDR3 region has the DNA TGTGCCAGCAGCTCAGGATGGACAGGGAACACTGAAGCTTTCTTT. It specifies CASSSGWTGNTEAFF.

This clonotype was picked up many times. This chain links TRBV2 with TRBJ2-2; D is undetermined. V lost 1 base to trimming and J lost 1 base, with 4 bases between them. Germline lookup yields CDR1 SNHLY and CDR2 FYNNEI. This CDR3 is 14 amino acids long. The CDR3 spells CASSEELNTGELFF. The CDR3 nucleotides read TGTGCCAGCAGTGAAGAACTGAACACCGGGGAGCTGTTTTTT.

This chain joins TRBV28 and TRBJ1-2, with D hard to call. The V and J ends lost 6 bases and 2 bases respectively, with 10 bases between them. There are 13 residues in the CDR3. Germline assignment: CDR1 MDHEN and CDR2 SYDVKM. The CDR3 is CASSFPHNYGYTF. The DNA for the CDR3 is TGTGCCAGCAGCTTCCCCCACAACTATGGCTACACCTTC.

At least ten counts were recorded for this clonotype. The chain couples TRBV30 to TRBJ2-1; D remains unclear. Germline CDR1 GTSNPN, CDR2 SVGIG (reference sequence). Trimming took 5 bases from V and 9 from J, leaving 11 bases between them. This CDR3 is built from 11 residues. For the CDR3, the DNA is TGTGCCTGGCGATACTTGAGTGAGCAGTTCTTC. It encodes CAWRYLSEQFF.

This clonotype came up many times. The rearrangement joins TRBV2 to TRBJ1-5; D might be TRBD1 (5 bases). CDR3 size: 15 residues. Trimming took 1 base from V and 7 from J, leaving 14 bases between them. Germline loops: CDR1 SNHLY, CDR2 FYNNEI. CDR3 sequence: CASSEVGGERQPQHF. CDR3 bases: TGTGCCAGCAGTGAAGTTGGAGGGGAGAGGCAGCCCCAGCATTTT.

This clonotype was counted many times. The chain uses TRBV28 and TRBJ1-1; D might be TRBD1 (6 bases). CDR3 size: 15 residues. Deletions cut 1 base from V and 3 bases from J, with 12 bases between. CDR1 and CDR2 from the germline V gene are MDHEN and SYDVKM. CDR3 sequence (DNA): TGTGCCAGCAGTTTATACAGGGCATTGGACACTGAAGCTTTCTTT. The encoded protein is CASSLYRALDTEAFF.

The table lists this clonotype with a few counts. The germline gene is not matched at one end of the junction; a read error may be the cause. In nucleotides, the CDR3 is TGCGCCAGCAGGCAAGAGTCTAGCGGCCTAAAGGGGTTCTTC. This translates into CASRQESSGLKGFF. The chain has TRBV4-1 and TRBJ2-1; TRBD2 aligns across 7 bases. This CDR3 has 14 amino acids. CDR1 MGHRA and CDR2 YSYEKL come from the germline V gene.

Many counts were recorded for this clonotype. The V and J genes are TRBV11-3 and TRBJ2-5; no definite D call. This CDR3 comprises 14 residues. The ends were cut back, 6 bases at V and 1 base at J, with 12 bases in the middle. CDR1 is SGHNT, CDR2 YENEEA, per germline. CDR3 region: CASSIGGSQETQYF. CDR3 in DNA: TGTGCCAGCAGTATAGGCGGTAGCCAAGAGACCCAGTACTTC.

The chain links TRBV3-1 to TRBJ2-2; no definite D call. V shed 0 bases and J shed 6 bases, with 11 bases lying between them. From germline, CDR1 is LGHDT and CDR2 YNNKEL (reference sequence). The CDR3 contains 15 residues. CDR3 in amino acids: CASSQDPGSPGELFF. CDR3 in DNA: TGTGCCAGCAGCCAAGATCCAGGCAGTCCCGGGGAGCTGTTTTTT.

This clonotype occurred many times. This sequence joins TRBV5-1 and TRBJ2-7; tentatively, D is TRBD1 (5 bases). The V gene's germline CDR1 is SGHRS and CDR2 YFSETQ. V lost 4 bases to trimming and J lost 2 bases, with 16 bases between them. There are 15 residues in the CDR3. The CDR3 DNA reads as TGCGCCAGCAGCGATAAAAAAGGACATCCCTACGAGCAGTACTTC. The encoded protein is CASSDKKGHPYEQYF. The full variable domain, its missing parts supplied by reference TRBV5-1 and TRBJ2-7, is KAGVTQTPRYLIKTRGQQVTLSCSPISGHRSVSWYQQTPGQGLQFLFEYFSETQRNKGNFPGRFSGRQFSNSRSEMNVSTLELGDSALYLCASSDKKGHPYEQYFGPGTRLTVT.

This clonotype was seen many times. The V call is TRBV3-1, the J call TRBJ2-1; 7 positions agree with TRBD2. This CDR3 comprises 11 residues. Looked up from germline, CDR1 is LGHDT and CDR2 is YNNKEL (reference sequence). The trim removed 4 bases at V and 9 bases at J, leaving 0 bases unmatched. CDR3: CASSRGGEQFF. CDR3 bases: TGTGCCAGCAGCCGGGGGGGTGAGCAGTTCTTC.

This clonotype appeared many times. This chain uses TRBV10-3 with TRBJ1-2; no definite D call. CDR3 size: 13 residues. From germline, CDR1 is ENHRY and CDR2 SYGVKD. V lost 2 bases and J lost 2, with 6 bases in between. The CDR3 protein is CAISEETNYGYTF. The CDR3 nucleotides are TGTGCCATCAGTGAGGAGACAAACTATGGCTACACCTTC.

This clonotype was observed a few times. The V call is TRBV28, the J call TRBJ1-5; 7 bases are shared with TRBD1. CDR1 is MDHEN and CDR2 is SYDVKM in the germline V gene. The CDR3 loop spans 17 amino acids. With V trimmed by 5 bases and J by 0 bases, 10 bases remained unmatched. The CDR3 nucleotides read TGTGCCAGCAGTCCCTGGGACAGTATCTATAGCAATCAGCCCCAGCATTTT. Its translation: CASSPWDSIYSNQPQHF.

This clonotype came up many times. The chain combines TRBV3-1 with TRBJ2-1; a possible D gene is TRBD2 (5 bases). The germline CDR1 and CDR2 sequences are LGHDT and YNNKEL (reference sequence). The CDR3 totals 14 residues. The V gene lost 4 bases and the J gene lost 2 bases, with 9 bases spanning the gap. This chain's CDR3 is CASSPGGPYNEQFF. In DNA form, the CDR3 reads TGTGCCAGCAGCCCGGGCGGGCCCTACAATGAGCAGTTCTTC.

This chain uses TRBV19 with TRBJ2-5; 7 bases fit TRBD2. CDR1 and CDR2 from the germline V gene are LNHDA and SQIVND (reference sequence). Losses at the gene ends were 7 bases for V and 0 bases for J; bases not matched to a gene: 11. This CDR3 spans 16 amino acids. The DNA of the CDR3 is TGTGCCAGTAAGCTCCGGGGCGGGAGCAACCAAGAGACCCAGTACTTC. It specifies CASKLRGGSNQETQYF.

This clonotype was counted at least ten times. The chain recombines TRBV10-3 with TRBJ2-7; D gene ambiguous. Germline CDR1 ENHRY, CDR2 SYGVKD. Trimming pared 2 bases from V and 3 bases from J, leaving 8 bases between. The CDR3 sequence is 13 residues long. The CDR3 reads CAISENYHYEQYF. As DNA, the CDR3 is TGTGCCATCAGTGAGAACTATCACTACGAGCAGTACTTC.

This clonotype has at least ten counts. The rearrangement links TRBV27 to TRBJ1-2; the D gene is possibly TRBD1 (6 bases). The V gene lost 5 bases and the J gene lost 5 bases, with 12 bases spanning the gap. Germline CDR1 and CDR2: MNHEY and SMNVEV (reference sequence). The CDR3 is made up of 13 amino acids. CDR3 residues: CASSPDRTYGYTF. The DNA for the CDR3 is TGTGCCAGCAGTCCCGACAGGACGTATGGCTACACCTTC.

In its sample, this clonotype was seen a few times. The chain has TRBV15 and TRBJ1-5; 11 bases are shared with TRBD1. V shed 3 bases and J 2 bases; nucleotides not matched to a gene: 6. Germline V gives CDR1 LNHNV, CDR2 YYDKDF (reference sequence). CDR3 length equals 17 residues. CDR3 DNA sequence: TGTGCCACCAGCAGGGACAGGGGGCAAATGGGCAATCAGCCCCAGCATTTT. It encodes CATSRDRGQMGNQPQHF.

The table lists this clonotype with many counts. The chain carries TRBV27 and TRBJ1-4; D unclear. V gave up 3 bases and J gave up 4 bases, with 9 bases separating them. This CDR3 spans 14 amino acids. The germline gives CDR1 MNHEY, CDR2 SMNVEV (reference sequence). This CDR3 reads CASSLLAGNEKLFF. CDR3 sequence (DNA): TGTGCCAGCAGTTTGTTGGCGGGTAATGAAAAACTGTTTTTT.

This clonotype was seen ten or more times. In DNA, the CDR3 is TGTGCCAGCAGCTTATGGGGTCTTTCGAGCTCCTACAATGAGCAGTTCTTC. Its protein is CASSLWGLSSSYNEQFF. The chain couples TRBV7-8 to TRBJ2-1; D gene ambiguous. V was shortened by 2 bases and J by 0 bases, with 14 bases between the two germline ends. Germline-derived CDR1 and CDR2 are SGHVS and FQNEAQ. CDR3 length equals 17 residues. Drawing the rest from reference TRBV7-8 and TRBJ2-1, the complete variable domain is GAGVSQSPRYKVAKRGQDVALRCDPISGHVSLFWYQQALGQGPEFLTYFQNEAQLDKSGLPSDRFFAERPEGSVSTLKIQRTQQEDSAVYLCASSLWGLSSSYNEQFFGPGTRLTVL.

The chain carries TRBV15 and TRBJ1-4, with D perhaps matching TRBD1 (5 bases). The CDR3 runs to 14 residues. Germline V CDR1 and CDR2: LNHNV, YYDKDF (reference sequence). Trimming shortened V by 0 bases and J by 7 bases, and 9 bases separated the two germline ends. The CDR3 nucleotides are TGTGCCACCAGCAGAGAGGGGGTGTCTGAAAAACTGTTTTTT. This encodes CATSREGVSEKLFF.

This clonotype was found many times. J is TRBJ2-2 and V is TRBV10-1; TRBD2 is a possible D gene (6 bases). The CDR3 contains 15 residues. The germline V gene has CDR1 WNHNN and CDR2 SYGVQD (reference sequence). The ends were cut back, 0 bases at V and 4 bases at J, with 9 bases in the middle. CDR3: CASSESGRGTGELFF. The CDR3 DNA reads TGCGCCAGCAGTGAGTCCGGGAGAGGCACCGGGGAGCTGTTTTTT.

Remarks on this clonotype: This may be a read error, as it is one base from a much larger clone. The chain is built from TRBV28 and TRBJ1-4; possible D gene TRBD1, 5 bases. Germline V CDR1 and CDR2: MDHEN, SYDVKM. CDR3 length: 15 amino acids. Trimming cost V 2 bases and J 0 bases, with 7 bases left between them. This CDR3 is CASSLGAPTNEKLFF. The CDR3 DNA reads as TGTGCCAGCAGTTTAGGGGCACCAACTAATGAAAAACTGTTTTTT.